Shown below are 15 T cell receptor beta chains from a single sample sequenced in a study of early T cells in non-severe SARS-CoV-2 infection. Via MiXCR, TCRdb re-called the 5' RACE reads, giving one row per CDR3 protein. This repertoire shows tens of thousands of distinct CDR3 sequences, 6.2% found once; its top ten account for approximately 6.3%. Sequenced material: whole blood, taken at baseline. The receptors derive from an adult who was a healthcare worker with PCR-confirmed SARS-CoV-2 infection or an uninfected control (not recorded which).

The chain recombines TRBV7-7 with TRBJ2-5, with a weak D call TRBD2 (6 bases). In germline, CDR1 is SSHAT, CDR2 FNYEAQ (reference sequence). The CDR3 runs 16 residues. The V and J ends lost 1 base and 2 bases respectively, with 14 bases between them. CDR3: CASSLGGSGPQETQYF. The CDR3 DNA reads as TGTGCCAGCAGCTTAGGGGGTAGCGGCCCGCAAGAGACCCAGTACTTC.

The chain recombines TRBV4-3 with TRBJ2-5; 13 bases align to TRBD2. The germline V gene encodes CDR1 LGHNA and CDR2 YSLEER. This CDR3 contains 15 residues. V trimming: 3 bases; J trimming: 4 bases; junction bases outside the gene matches: 2. CDR3 amino acids: CASSQGTSGTETQYF. DNA of the CDR3: TGCGCCAGCAGCCAGGGGACTAGCGGGACAGAGACCCAGTACTTC.

The J gene is TRBJ2-7, the V gene TRBV7-2; the match to TRBD2 covers 10 bases. Germline lookup yields CDR1 SGHTA and CDR2 FQGNSA. The CDR3 extends over 19 amino acids. V dropped 2 bases and J dropped 3; count of bases not matched to a gene: 16. Here the CDR3 reads CASSLRASGSRVLSYEQYF. The CDR3 nucleotides are TGTGCCAGCAGCTTAAGGGCTAGCGGGAGCCGAGTATTAAGCTACGAGCAGTACTTC.

This clonotype occurred a few times. V usage is TRBV9 and J usage is TRBJ2-1; D tentatively fits TRBD1 or TRBD2 (5 bases each). This CDR3 is built from 16 residues. Germline V gene sequence: CDR1 SGDLS, CDR2 YYNGEE. V was cut by 2 bases and J by 5 bases, with 17 bases left in between. This chain's CDR3 is CASSVVDSRGHNEQFF. As DNA, the CDR3 is TGTGCCAGCAGCGTTGTAGACTCTAGGGGACACAATGAGCAGTTCTTC. The variable domain in full, with the rest retrieved from reference TRBV9 and TRBJ2-1, is DSGVTQTPKHLITATGQRVTLRCSPRSGDLSVYWYQQSLDQGLQFLIQYYNGEERAKGNILERFSAQQFPDLHSELNLSSLELGDSALYFCASSVVDSRGHNEQFFGPGTRLTVL.

This clonotype was seen a handful of times. V and J are TRBV7-2 and TRBJ2-3; the D gene is possibly TRBD2 (6 bases). Per the germline V gene, CDR1 is SGHTA and CDR2 is FQGNSA. V lost 4 bases and J 2 bases, leaving 13 bases between the germline ends. The CDR3 loop spans 15 amino acids. Here the CDR3 DNA reads TGTGCCAGCAGCTCCCTCGGGACTTTCACAGATACGCAGTATTTT. Translating it yields CASSSLGTFTDTQYF.

The V gene is TRBV20-1, the J gene TRBJ1-2; 7 nucleotides agree with TRBD1. After removal of 5 bases from V and 8 bases from J, the junction contained 14 bases not matched to a gene. CDR3 size: 14 residues. Germline loops: CDR1 DFQATT, CDR2 SNEGSKA (reference sequence). For the CDR3, the DNA is TGCAGTGCTCGCCCGAGGGGGCTGTCGGGCGGCTACACCTTC. Translation: CSARPRGLSGGYTF.

This chain links TRBV6-1 with TRBJ2-3, with 7 bases fitting TRBD2. The CDR3 runs 15 residues. Germline V gene data show CDR1 as MNHNS and CDR2 as SASEGT. J was trimmed by 5 bases and V by 6 bases; bases with no gene match: 11. The CDR3 nucleotides are TGTGCCAGCAGCAACGCGGGAGCGCCGGGAGATACGCAGTATTTT. It is translated as CASSNAGAPGDTQYF.

The CDR3 nucleotides are TGCGCCAGCAGCTTGGACGGCATGGCGGCGACAGATACGCAGTATTTT. Translating it yields CASSLDGMAATDTQYF. The chain has TRBV5-1 and TRBJ2-3; D call uncertain. This CDR3 region has 16 residues. Per the germline V gene, CDR1 is SGHRS and CDR2 is YFSETQ. Trimming pared 0 bases from V and 3 bases from J, leaving 14 bases between.

This clonotype was found many times. V gene TRBV20-1 combines with J gene TRBJ1-1; D is perhaps TRBD1 (6 bases). This CDR3 region has 12 residues. The V gene's germline CDR1 is DFQATT and CDR2 SNEGSKA (reference sequence). V lost 2 bases and J 6 bases, leaving 10 bases between the germline ends. The CDR3 coding sequence is TGCAGTGCTAGACCAGGGGCGGCTGAAGCTTTCTTT. Translation gives CSARPGAAEAFF.

CDR3 residues: CASSEQGTSSEAFF. The CDR3, as DNA: TGTGCCTCCTCCGAACAGGGGACTTCTTCTGAAGCTTTCTTT. The chain uses TRBV19 and TRBJ1-1; 7 bases fit TRBD1. Germline values: CDR1 LNHDA, CDR2 SQIVND (reference sequence). V shed 11 bases and J 6 bases; nucleotides not matched to a gene: 15. The CDR3 runs 14 residues.

The V and J genes are TRBV29-1 and TRBJ2-7; 9 bases line up with TRBD2. Unmatched junction bases numbered 8, after V lost 4 bases and J lost 4 bases. The CDR3 is 14 amino acids. The germline V gene has CDR1 SQVTM and CDR2 ANQGSEA. The CDR3 DNA reads as TGCAGCGTTGCCCTTAGCGGGAGAAAGTACGAGCAGTACTTC. It translates to CSVALSGRKYEQYF.

This sequence joins TRBV7-6 and TRBJ2-3, with 9 bases lining up with TRBD2. Germline values: CDR1 SGHVS, CDR2 FNYEAQ. The CDR3 is 14 amino acids. V shed 7 bases and J 0 bases; nucleotides not matched to a gene: 2. CDR3 loop: CASNLAGSTDTQYF. The CDR3 DNA follows: TGTGCCAGCAACCTAGCGGGAAGCACAGATACGCAGTATTTT.

This clonotype was observed many times. V gene TRBV18 combines with J gene TRBJ2-3; 8 bases map to TRBD2. Germline V lookup: CDR1 KGHSH, CDR2 LQKENI. Trimming cost V 1 base and J 4 bases; bases outside gene matches: 4. CDR3 length: 15 amino acids. The CDR3 DNA sequence: TGTGCCAGCTCACCACGCCGGGAGGGGTCAGATACGCAGTATTTT. Residues: CASSPRREGSDTQYF.

The rearrangement uses TRBV7-6 and TRBJ2-3, with 10 bases lining up with TRBD2. The germline gives CDR1 SGHVS, CDR2 FNYEAQ. The CDR3 loop spans 16 amino acids. V was clipped by 1 base and J by 1 base; unmatched bases: 2. Here the CDR3 DNA reads TGTGCCAGCAGCTTAGAGGGGACTAGCGGCACAGATACGCAGTATTTT. Translation: CASSLEGTSGTDTQYF.

The chain recombines TRBV4-2 with TRBJ2-1; no firm D call. Germline values: CDR1 LGHNA, CDR2 YNFKEQ. The CDR3 spans 15 residues. Trimming cost V 0 bases and J 6 bases, with 12 bases left between them. DNA for the CDR3: TGTGCCAGCAGCCAAGACGGCGGTAAGGGCAATGAGCAGTTCTTC. This codes for CASSQDGGKGNEQFF.